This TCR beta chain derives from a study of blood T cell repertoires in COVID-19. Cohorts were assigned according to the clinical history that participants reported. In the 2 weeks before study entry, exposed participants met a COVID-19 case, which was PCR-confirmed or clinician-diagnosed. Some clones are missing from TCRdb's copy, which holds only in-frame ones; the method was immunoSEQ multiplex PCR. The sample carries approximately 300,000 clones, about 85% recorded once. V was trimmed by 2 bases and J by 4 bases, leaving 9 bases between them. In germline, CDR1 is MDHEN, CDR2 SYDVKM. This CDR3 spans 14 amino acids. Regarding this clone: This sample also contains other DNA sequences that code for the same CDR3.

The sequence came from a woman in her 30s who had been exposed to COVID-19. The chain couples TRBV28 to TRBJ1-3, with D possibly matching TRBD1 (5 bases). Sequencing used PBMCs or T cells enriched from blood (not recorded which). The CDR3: CASSLTTGGNTIYF. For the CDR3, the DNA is TGTGCCAGCAGTTTAACTACAGGCGGAAACACCATATATTTT.